The rows below give T cell receptor beta chains drawn from one sample of a study of shared clonotypes between healthy human individuals. Sequencing used immunoSEQ multiplex PCR; TCRdb keeps in-frame clones, though not all of them. This table has some 2,000,000 clones, roughly 96% appearing once. The specimen sequenced was naive CD4+ T cells sorted from blood. The origin of the receptors is a man between 18 and 29 years old in good health. Each CDR3 is given with its conserved first and last residue. The D gene is left open where the match is weak. Not every row has a clone size; where given, it reads once, few, many or a size class.

TRBJ2-7 | . | TRBV27 | . | CASSLGPGSYEQYF | TGTGCCAGCAGTTTGGGGCCAGGGTCCTACGAGCAGTACTTC
TRBJ1-2 | TRBD1 | TRBV18 | many | CASSPGIGGLGYTF | TGTGCCAGCTCACCGGGGATAGGGGGCCTTGGCTACACCTTC
TRBJ2-7 | TRBD1 | TRBV19 | . | CASRRSGTGGYEQYF | TGTGCCAGTAGAAGATCCGGGACAGGGGGCTACGAGCAGTACTTC
TRBJ2-7 | . | TRBV6-1 | . | CASSEGAASSYEQYF | TGTGCCAGCAGTGAGGGGGCGGCGAGCTCCTACGAGCAGTACTTC
TRBJ2-2 | . | TRBV30 | . | CAWSMAGELFF | TGTGCCTGGAGCATGGCCGGGGAGCTGTTTTTT
TRBJ1-5 | . | TRBV21-1 | . | CASSRGTGGCGNQPQHF | TGTGCCAGCAGCAGGGGGACAGGGGGCTGCGGCAATCAGCCCCAGCATTTT
TRBJ2-3 | TRBD2 | TRBV5-1 | . | CASSQDGLATDTQYF | TGCGCCAGCAGCCAAGATGGACTAGCGACAGATACGCAGTATTTT
TRBJ2-7 | . | TRBV6-5 | . | CASRLSRDTYEQYF | TGTGCCAGCAGACTCAGCCGGGACACATACGAGCAGTACTTC
TRBJ2-3 | . | TRBV5-6 | . | CASSLQGDTQYF | TGTGCCAGCAGCCTACAGGGAGATACGCAGTATTTT
TRBJ2-2 | TRBD2 | TRBV7-2 | . | CASSLGAGVTGELFF | TGTGCCAGCAGCTTGGGAGCGGGAGTCACCGGGGAGCTGTTTTTT
TRBJ2-7 | . | TRBV7-2 | once | CASSFRGLNYEQYF | TGTGCCAGCAGCTTTCGGGGACTTAACTACGAGCAGTACTTC
TRBJ1-1 | . | TRBV15 | . | CATSRDLDTEAFF | TGTGCCACCAGCAGAGATCTAGACACTGAAGCTTTCTTT
TRBJ2-7 | TRBD1 | TRBV7-9 | once | CASSPGQVNYEQYF | TGTGCCAGCAGCCCCGGACAGGTTAACTACGAGCAGTACTTC
TRBJ2-7 | . | TRBV2 | . | CASRPGHNYEQYF | TGTGCCAGCAGACCGGGACACAACTACGAGCAGTACTTC
TRBJ2-2 | TRBD1 | TRBV5-4 | . | CASSWDRSNTGELFF | TGTGCCAGCAGCTGGGACAGATCGAACACCGGGGAGCTGTTTTTT
TRBJ2-1 | . | TRBV6-6 | . | CASSYSLSSYNEQFF | TGTGCCAGCAGTTATTCCCTAAGCTCCTACAATGAGCAGTTCTTC
TRBJ2-6 | . | TRBV5-4 | . | CASSPQSSGANVLTF | TGTGCCAGCAGCCCTCAGAGCTCTGGGGCCAACGTCCTGACTTTC
TRBJ2-7 | TRBD1 | TRBV7-3 | . | CASSDRGGYEQYF | TGTGCCAGCAGCGACAGGGGAGGCTACGAGCAGTACTTC
TRBJ1-1 | . | TRBV5-4 | . | CASSLGSRVRTEAFF | TGTGCCAGCAGCTTGGGAAGCAGGGTTCGCACTGAAGCTTTCTTT
TRBJ1-5 | . | TRBV6-1 | . | CASSVHTNQPQHF | TGTGCCAGCAGTGTACACACGAATCAGCCCCAGCATTTT
TRBJ1-4 | . | TRBV10-3 | . | CAISESGRGNEKLFF | TGTGCCATCAGTGAGTCGGGCAGGGGCAATGAAAAACTGTTTTTT
TRBJ2-7 | . | TRBV28 | once | CASSKTGVYEQYF | TGTGCCAGCAGTAAGACAGGTGTTTACGAGCAGTACTTC
TRBJ1-5 | . | TRBV7-2 | . | CASSLEKGGNQPQHF | TGTGCCAGCAGCTTGGAGAAAGGAGGCAATCAGCCCCAGCATTTT
TRBJ2-7 | . | TRBV5-5 | . | CASSFTRDREVYEQYF | TGTGCCAGCAGCTTTACCCGGGACCGGGAAGTCTACGAGCAGTACTTC
TRBJ2-7 | . | TRBV5-1 | . | CASSLVGNYEQYF | TGCGCCAGCAGCTTGGTCGGCAACTACGAGCAGTACTTC
TRBJ2-7 | . | TRBV5-1 | . | CASSRPGYEQYF | TGCGCCAGCAGCCGACCAGGCTACGAGCAGTACTTC
TRBJ2-1 | TRBD2 | TRBV4-2 | . | CASSQRGASGGMNEQFF | TGTGCCAGCAGCCAAAGAGGGGCTAGCGGGGGCATGAATGAGCAGTTCTTC
TRBJ2-7 | TRBD2 | TRBV11-2 | . | CASSLGLARPYEQYF | TGTGCCAGCAGCTTAGGACTAGCGCGACCCTACGAGCAGTACTTC
TRBJ1-2 | . | TRBV5-1 | . | CASSLTVSSVYGYTF | TGCGCCAGCAGCTTGACAGTTTCTTCCGTCTATGGCTACACCTTC
TRBJ2-7 | . | TRBV18 | . | CASSPSGGEQYF | TGTGCCAGCTCACCATCCGGGGGTGAGCAGTACTTC
TRBJ1-3 | . | TRBV4-1 | few | CASSQEGFSGNTIYF | TGCGCCAGCAGCCAAGAAGGGTTCTCTGGAAACACCATATATTTT
TRBJ2-1 | TRBD2 | TRBV11-2 | . | CASRPLAGGSYNEQFF | TGTGCCAGCAGACCCCTAGCGGGGGGCTCCTACAATGAGCAGTTCTTC
TRBJ2-7 | TRBD2 | TRBV6-6 | . | CASSYSTSAMHEQYF | TGTGCCAGCAGTTACTCGACTAGCGCTATGCACGAGCAGTACTTC